A single sample gave rise to the 23 T cell receptor beta chains below, sequenced in a study of cytomegalovirus exposure and HLA in healthy donors. Sequencing was performed with immunoSEQ multiplex PCR; in TCRdb, only in-frame clones are kept and a portion is missing. The sample records around 250,000 clones, roughly 91% being singletons. Sequencing used PBMCs. The receptors originated from a woman in her twenties or thirties in good health and CMV-seronegative.

A single count supports this clone. This chain uses TRBV18 with TRBJ2-2, with 15 bases matching TRBD2. The length of the CDR3 is 17 residues. V was clipped by 0 bases and J by 5 bases; unmatched bases: 1. Germline assignment: CDR1 KGHSH and CDR2 LQKENI. The CDR3 reads CASSPPGLAGGTGELFF. CDR3 nucleotide sequence: TGTGCCAGCTCACCACCGGGACTAGCGGGAGGTACCGGGGAGCTGTTTTTT. The variable domain in full, with the rest retrieved from reference TRBV18 and TRBJ2-2, is NAGVMQNPRHLVRRRGQEARLRCSPMKGHSHVYWYRQLPEEGLKFMVYLQKENIIDESGMPKERFSAEFPKEGPSILRIQQVVRGDSAAYFCASSPPGLAGGTGELFFGEGSRLTVL.

CDR3: CASSQGFYTEAFF. CDR3 nucleotide sequence: TGCGCCAGCAGCCAAGGCTTTTACACTGAAGCTTTCTTT. The chain couples TRBV4-3 to TRBJ1-1; no clear D. Germline CDR1 LGHNA, CDR2 YSLEER. This CDR3 comprises 13 residues. V lost 1 base and J lost 3, with 6 bases in between.

The chain employs TRBV2 and TRBJ2-2; D gene unclear. The CDR3 has 12 amino acids. Per the germline V gene, CDR1 is SNHLY and CDR2 is FYNNEI. The V and J ends lost 7 bases and 1 base respectively, with 4 bases between them. CDR3 in amino acids: CASIGNTGELFF. CDR3 DNA: TGTGCCAGCATAGGGAACACCGGGGAGCTGTTTTTT.

The chain employs TRBV13 and TRBJ1-1; D gene ambiguous. CDR1 is PRHDT, CDR2 FYEKMQ, per germline (reference sequence). This CDR3 is built from 13 residues. Trimming left V 3 bases short and J 3 bases short, with 8 bases between. CDR3 sequence reads: CASSFNQDTEAFF. Here the CDR3 DNA reads TGTGCCAGCAGCTTCAATCAGGACACTGAAGCTTTCTTT.

The V call is TRBV28, the J call TRBJ2-6, with TRBD1 matching over 7 bases. The CDR3 loop spans 13 amino acids. The germline gives CDR1 MDHEN, CDR2 SYDVKM. V trimming: 10 bases; J trimming: 10 bases; junction bases outside the gene matches: 10. In DNA, the CDR3 is TGTGCCACGCTTGACAGGGTGATAAACGTCCTGACTTTC. It codes for CATLDRVINVLTF.

The chain combines TRBV5-1 with TRBJ1-1; perhaps TRBD1 as D (5 bases). Deletions cut 4 bases from V and 5 bases from J, with 18 bases between. CDR3 length equals 15 residues. The germline gives CDR1 SGHRS, CDR2 YFSETQ. DNA for the CDR3: TGCGCCAGCAGCCCCCTGGGGCGCGGCGGGACTGAAGCTTTCTTT. Its protein is CASSPLGRGGTEAFF. The complete variable domain, with remaining parts taken from reference TRBV5-1 and TRBJ1-1, reads KAGVTQTPRYLIKTRGQQVTLSCSPISGHRSVSWYQQTPGQGLQFLFEYFSETQRNKGNFPGRFSGRQFSNSRSEMNVSTLELGDSALYLCASSPLGRGGTEAFFGQGTRLTVV.

The chain combines TRBV18 with TRBJ2-1; D call uncertain. V was cut by 2 bases and J by 9 bases, with 8 bases left in between. The CDR3 consists of 12 residues. Germline V gene lookup returns CDR1 KGHSH and CDR2 LQKENI. CDR3 region: CASSPGDGEQFF. CDR3 nucleotide sequence: TGTGCCAGCTCACCAGGGGATGGTGAGCAGTTCTTC.

The chain employs TRBV29-1 and TRBJ2-1, with a tentative D call TRBD1 (5 bases). V lost 7 bases and J 9 bases, leaving 10 bases between the germline ends. CDR3 length: 10 amino acids. CDR1 is SQVTM, CDR2 ANQGSEA, per germline. CDR3 sequence reads: CSEGEGEQFF. DNA of the CDR3: TGCAGCGAAGGGGAAGGTGAGCAGTTCTTC.

This chain joins TRBV14 and TRBJ2-7, with D possibly matching TRBD2 (6 bases). The CDR3 is made up of 13 amino acids. Trimming left V 6 bases short and J 6 bases short, with 15 bases between. Germline lookup yields CDR1 SGHDN and CDR2 FVKESK. Here the CDR3 reads CASSQIRDSEQYF. The CDR3 DNA reads as TGTGCCAGCAGTCAAATCCGGGACTCCGAGCAGTACTTC.

This clone was found once. J is TRBJ2-3 and V is TRBV6-6, with 7 bases identical to TRBD2. The CDR3 is made up of 16 amino acids. Germline loops: CDR1 MNHNY, CDR2 SVGAGI (reference sequence). After removal of 7 bases from V and 0 bases from J, the junction contained 10 bases not matched to a gene. The CDR3 DNA follows: TGTGCCAGCACCCGGGAGGTGACACACAGCACAGATACGCAGTATTTT. Translated, it gives CASTREVTHSTDTQYF.

This chain connects TRBV18 to TRBJ2-3; D is uncertain. The CDR3 is made up of 13 amino acids. CDR1 and CDR2 from the germline V gene are KGHSH and LQKENI. Trimming removed 3 bases at V and 3 bases at J, with 7 bases between. Here the CDR3 DNA reads TGTGCCAGCTCACCGCGTATGACAGATACGCAGTATTTT. Translation gives CASSPRMTDTQYF.

The J gene is TRBJ1-3, the V gene TRBV12-5; D remains unclear. The CDR3 is made up of 13 amino acids. The V gene's germline CDR1 is LGHNT and CDR2 FRNRAP. Trimming pared 7 bases from V and 1 base from J, leaving 8 bases between. CDR3 sequence reads: CASETISGNTIYF. The CDR3 nucleotides read TGTGCTAGTGAAACTATTTCTGGAAACACCATATATTTT.

The chain recombines TRBV4-1 with TRBJ2-4; D gene unclear. Trimming stripped 0 bases from V and 0 bases from J, with 15 bases between. The germline gives CDR1 MGHRA, CDR2 YSYEKL. The CDR3 contains 18 residues. CDR3 sequence reads: CASSQDLQSSLAKNIQYF. CDR3 in DNA: TGCGCCAGCAGCCAAGATTTACAGTCTTCACTAGCCAAAAACATTCAGTACTTC.

The chain employs TRBV6-5 and TRBJ2-7; possible D gene TRBD2, 6 bases. The CDR3 loop spans 13 amino acids. Per germline, CDR1 MNHEY and CDR2 SVGAGI. Trimming stripped 5 bases from V and 3 bases from J, with 11 bases between. This chain's CDR3 is CASSRGNVYEQYF. The CDR3 DNA reads TGTGCCAGCAGTCGGGGGAACGTCTACGAGCAGTACTTC.

V and J are TRBV28 and TRBJ2-1, with D possibly matching TRBD2 (5 bases). Germline V gene lookup returns CDR1 MDHEN and CDR2 SYDVKM. This CDR3 has 15 residues. V was cut by 7 bases and J by 4 bases, with 17 bases left in between. As DNA, the CDR3 is TGTGCCAGCACCCCCCCCGGGGTAGCTTACAATGAGCAGTTCTTC. Amino acid sequence: CASTPPGVAYNEQFF. Full variable domain (rest looked up from reference TRBV28 and TRBJ2-1): DVKVTQSSRYLVKRTGEKVFLECVQDMDHENMFWYRQDPGLGLRLIYFSYDVKMKEKGDIPEGYSVSREKKERFSLILESASTNQTSMYLCASTPPGVAYNEQFFGPGTRLTVL.

This chain links TRBV6-1 with TRBJ2-3; TRBD1 is a possible D gene (5 bases). This CDR3 region has 16 residues. Trimming cost V 2 bases and J 2 bases, with 14 bases left between them. Germline assignment: CDR1 MNHNS and CDR2 SASEGT. The CDR3, as DNA: TGTGCCAGCAGTGAATACAACAGGAGAACCACAGATACGCAGTATTTT. It is translated as CASSEYNRRTTDTQYF.

The V gene is TRBV7-2, the J gene TRBJ1-2; tentative D call: TRBD1 (6 bases). Germline V gives CDR1 SGHTA, CDR2 FQGNSA. The V gene lost 5 bases and the J gene lost 7 bases, with 23 bases spanning the gap. The CDR3 consists of 16 residues. The CDR3 loop is CASSDEPHGGSVGYTF. CDR3 in DNA: TGTGCCAGCAGCGACGAGCCCCACGGGGGCTCCGTTGGCTACACCTTC.

CDR3 in amino acids: CAISLEGNTEAFF. CDR3 DNA: TGTGCCATCAGTCTAGAGGGGAACACTGAAGCTTTCTTT. The chain couples TRBV10-3 to TRBJ1-1, with unresolved D. The CDR3 consists of 13 residues. V lost 5 bases, J lost 1 base, and 8 bases lay in between. Germline V gene sequence: CDR1 ENHRY, CDR2 SYGVKD.

This sequence joins TRBV28 and TRBJ2-7; D gene unclear. The CDR3 contains 16 residues. In germline, CDR1 is MDHEN, CDR2 SYDVKM. Trimming shortened V by 1 base and J by 2 bases, and 15 bases separated the two germline ends. The CDR3 region is CASSLSRRRSTYEQYF. The CDR3 coding sequence is TGTGCCAGCAGTTTATCTCGACGCAGGTCGACCTACGAGCAGTACTTC.

The J gene is TRBJ2-2, the V gene TRBV27; D is uncertain. The CDR3 runs to 16 residues. Germline lookup yields CDR1 MNHEY and CDR2 SMNVEV (reference sequence). Trimming cost V 1 base and J 0 bases, with 9 bases left between them. The CDR3 region is CASSLFLSANTGELFF. CDR3 bases: TGTGCCAGCAGTTTATTCCTATCAGCGAACACCGGGGAGCTGTTTTTT.

For the CDR3, the DNA is TGTGCCAGCAGTTTGACGGAGTCTGGAAACACCATATATTTT. Amino acid sequence: CASSLTESGNTIYF. V and J are TRBV28 and TRBJ1-3, with D unclear. V was clipped by 3 bases and J by 1 base, with 7 bases between them. The V gene's germline CDR1 is MDHEN and CDR2 SYDVKM. CDR3 length: 14 amino acids. The whole variable domain, filled in from reference TRBV28 and TRBJ1-3, reads DVKVTQSSRYLVKRTGEKVFLECVQDMDHENMFWYRQDPGLGLRLIYFSYDVKMKEKGDIPEGYSVSREKKERFSLILESASTNQTSMYLCASSLTESGNTIYFGEGSWLTVV.

The J gene is TRBJ2-1, the V gene TRBV29-1; tentative D call: TRBD2 (6 bases). The CDR3 totals 12 residues. Germline V gene data show CDR1 as SQVTM and CDR2 as ANQGSEA. The CDR3 DNA is TGCACTAGCGAGAGTAGGAACAATGAGCAGTTCTTC. Encoded protein: CTSESRNNEQFF.

This sequence joins TRBV7-2 and TRBJ1-4; D might be TRBD1 (5 bases). The V gene's germline CDR1 is SGHTA and CDR2 FQGNSA. The CDR3 totals 15 residues. Trimming left V 1 base short and J 0 bases short, with 6 bases between. CDR3 sequence: CASSLETATNEKLFF. The CDR3 region has the DNA TGTGCCAGCAGCTTAGAGACAGCAACTAATGAAAAACTGTTTTTT.